The clone carrying this T cell receptor beta chain was detected ten times or more. The data belong to a study of blood T cells in healthy people across ages. Trimming removed 2 bases from V and 6 bases from J, with 14 bases in between. CDR3 length: 14 residues. Germline V CDR1 and CDR2: MNHEY, SVGEGT. For the second PCR, which ran for roughly 6 to 11 cycles, a sample-barcoded 5' primer and a J-beta primer mix were used. Via MiXCR, TCRdb re-called the 5' RACE reads, giving one row per CDR3 protein. This table holds around 670,000 distinct CDR3 sequences, about 28% found once. The sequencing input was blood. The receptor was isolated from a woman over 75 in good health. V is TRBV6-2 or TRBV6-3 and J is TRBJ2-7; possible D gene TRBD1, 5 bases. CDR3 coding DNA: TGTGCCAGCAGTTACATCAGGGAATACGGCGAGCAGTACTTC. Translating gives CASSYIREYGEQYF.